The sequence of this T cell receptor (beta chain) was determined in a study of T cells in Graves' hyperthyroidism and ophthalmopathy (dated by TCRdb to about 2019). For the wider study: Peripheral blood was sampled at the time of initial diagnosis, prior to any treatment. TCR V-J signatures able to tell the groups apart were searched for in a discovery cohort of some 100 patients, of whom approximately 40 had Graves' ophthalmopathy and 55 to 65 had stable Graves' hyperthyroidism. Whether ophthalmopathy could be predicted prospectively was tested in an independent validation cohort made up of 18 to 20 hyperthyroidism patients plus 17 patients who later progressed to ophthalmopathy. The approximately 97 discovery patients were randomly divided into training and test sets at a 7:3 ratio. The study also compared thyroid tissue and blood T-cell repertoires from several Graves' hyperthyroidism patients. Following sampling, methimazole starting at 30 mg daily was given to hyperthyroidism patients, and high-dose intravenous methylprednisolone was given to ophthalmopathy patients. The paper describes TCR Vbeta CDR3 sequencing of 130 to 150 peripheral blood samples, made up of 43 ophthalmopathy patients, more than 70 hyperthyroidism patients and 17 progressor patients.

According to the germline V gene (reference sequence), CDR1 reads LNHDA and CDR2 reads SQIVND. The V end loses 3 bases and the J end loses 0 bases, and a stretch of 8 bases separates them. The CDR3 goes from the cysteine to the phenylalanine over 14 residues. Left in the record is the CDR3 DNA by itself, 42 bases read in frame from the first base. In regard to this clonotype: This receptor's antigen is unknown. No much larger clone is present one base from it, and per-base qualities are unavailable.

Moderately to severely active disease, a Clinical Activity Score of at least 3, a NOSPECS grade of at least 4, and a duration under 3 months were present in ophthalmopathy patients. Exclusion was applied to patients with uncontrolled infections, other autoimmune diseases, pregnancy or lactation. Clinical symptoms, serum thyroxine and TRAb, thyroid ultrasound, and orbital computed tomography formed the basis for the diagnoses. PBMCs were isolated from 10 ml of fresh peripheral blood by Ficoll-Paque density gradient centrifugation. Trizol reagent was used to extract total RNA, and RNA quality was then checked on an Agilent 2100 Bioanalyzer. The TCR beta CDR3 regions were amplified from RNA transcripts. A first-round RT-PCR of the TCR CDR3 used the HTBI primer set with the Qiagen OneStep RT-PCR kit. The libraries were constructed in a second round of multiplex PCR and then size-selected and purified. Sequencing of the libraries was done on an Illumina HiSeq2000 using paired-end 100 bp reads. The paper's processing steps were these. SOAPnuke was used to process the raw data, removing reads that contained adapters or uncalled bases, had a mean Phred below 15, or lacked an exact match to the constant primer or identifier. COPE v1.2.5 was used to merge the high-quality paired reads, and each unique nucleotide sequence was defined as a clonotype. Clonotypes were aligned to IMGT TRBV, TRBD and TRBJ reference segments using MiTCR v1.1. The analysis was restricted to V-J combinations with a frequency above 0.0001, which together covered 99% to 99.2% of the repertoires. The TCS score was defined as F50 (clonal expansion) divided by E x V (chaos), with BLOSUM62-based TCRdist calculated between CDR3 peptides within each V-J. Welch's t-statistics and random forest reduced some 510 V-J features to 10 to 15, which were used in a naive Bayes classifier (R e1071). TCRdb reprocessed the public reads (quality trimming at Q25 with fastp, clone calling with MiXCR) and kept in-frame beta chains. CDR3 protein duplicates are merged, each entry listing the most common genes and DNA. In this record, the V and J calls reflect TCRdb's handling and not the investigators' own analysis. The sample contains about 270,000 distinct CDR3 sequences, 20% to 25% of them found a single time. Clones ranked in the top ten supply 50% to 75% of the sample.

Overall study outcomes, separate from this receptor: In validation, progression to ophthalmopathy was predicted by the model with roughly 71% sensitivity and just over 72% specificity, a median of approximately 6.5 months before onset. Most expanded thyroid clonotypes (frequency above 0.001) were also found in blood, which suggests that blood repertoires may mirror thyroid immune responses. No statistical method was used to set the sample size in advance, and investigators knew the group allocation. A model built on a 13 V-J signature distinguished ophthalmopathy from stable hyperthyroidism, reaching around 90% sensitivity and about 81% specificity in cross-validation and 80%/75% in testing.

This TCR came from a young man with Graves' ophthalmopathy. The source material was blood. The receptor chain draws on TRBV19 and TRBJ1-1; the D segment cannot be called with confidence. CDR3 reads: CASSISALNTEAFF. At the DNA level, the sequence is TGTGCCAGTAGTATTTCGGCTTTGAACACTGAAGCTTTCTTT.